This T cell receptor beta chain was profiled in a study of blood T cell repertoires in COVID-19. Study context: Sources were T cells, B-cell-depleted T cells, or PBMCs; the material itself was cDNA or gDNA.

Authors' processing steps: Estimation of nucleated cell counts relied on the amplification of reference gene primers. TCRdb keeps only in-frame clones here, not all; method: immunoSEQ multiplex PCR. V and J calls and clone size are those listed in that table; D and trimming were worked out from the DNA. The repertoire includes hundreds of thousands of clones, 75% to 90% of them detected once, and about 6.3% sits in the top ten. Seattle patients were enrolled while actively infected and followed longitudinally. The CDR3 consists of 16 residues. The trim removed 0 bases at V and 3 bases at J, leaving 4 bases unmatched. In germline, CDR1 is MGHDK, CDR2 SYGVNS.

The specimen sequenced was peripheral blood. The receptor's source is a woman aged 50 to 65 with COVID-19, enrolled during active disease. V usage is TRBV25-1 and J usage is TRBJ1-2; 10 nucleotides align to TRBD1. For the CDR3, the DNA is TGTGCCAGCAGTGAATACCGGGACAGGGGTTACTATGGCTACACCTTC. Translated, it gives CASSEYRDRGYYGYTF.